The 6 T cell receptor beta chains presented below share a single source sample, sequenced in a study of beta chain features in type 1 diabetes. Expressed TCRB transcripts were sequenced because the isolated RNA had all been reverse transcribed beforehand. Method: immunoSEQ multiplex PCR; TCRdb's copy keeps in-frame clones and lacks some. The data hold about 260,000 clones, with 68% observed a single time. The specimen was naive CD4+ T cells from blood. The receptors come from a man aged 25 to 40 in good health.

The chain joins TRBV7-2 to TRBJ2-3; 9 bases are a match to TRBD1. The CDR3 has 14 amino acids. Germline V gene data show CDR1 as SGHTA and CDR2 as FQGNSA. The J segment lost 4 bases and the V segment lost 5 bases, leaving 4 bases of the junction unmatched. The CDR3 sequence: CASSRRTGADTQYF. The CDR3 bases are TGTGCCAGCAGCAGGCGGACAGGGGCAGATACGCAGTATTTT.

The V gene is TRBV28, the J gene TRBJ2-5; possibly TRBD2 for D (5 bases). CDR1 and CDR2 from the germline V gene are MDHEN and SYDVKM. V lost 7 bases to trimming and J lost 7 bases, with 13 bases between them. CDR3 length: 12 residues. The CDR3 here is CASIGVAGTQYF. In DNA, the CDR3 is TGTGCCAGCATTGGGGTGGCGGGGACCCAGTACTTC.

The CDR3 bases are TGTGCCCCCAATGAGCAGTTCTTC. Its protein product is CAPNEQFF. The gene calls are TRBV7-9 and TRBJ2-1, with D uncertain. Trimming removed 11 bases from V and 6 bases from J, with 2 bases in between. The CDR3 sequence is 8 residues long. The germline gives CDR1 SEHNR, CDR2 FQNEAQ (reference sequence).

V and J are TRBV30 and TRBJ2-7; 7 nucleotides match TRBD1. J was trimmed by 3 bases and V by 8 bases; bases with no gene match: 19. The CDR3 length is 16 residues. Germline V gene lookup returns CDR1 GTSNPN and CDR2 SVGIG (reference sequence). The CDR3, as DNA: TGTGCCGGGACATGGATGGGCCAGACAGGGCTCTACGAGCAGTACTTC. This gives the protein CAGTWMGQTGLYEQYF.

The chain couples TRBV30 to TRBJ2-3; D may be TRBD1 (6 bases). The CDR3 loop spans 16 amino acids. The germline gives CDR1 GTSNPN, CDR2 SVGIG (reference sequence). Trimming removed 0 bases from V and 0 bases from J, with 13 bases in between. CDR3 in DNA: TGTGCCTGGAGTGTAGGGCCAGGGGCGAGCACAGATACGCAGTATTTT. Translating gives CAWSVGPGASTDTQYF.

The chain recombines TRBV6-5 with TRBJ2-7; 10 bases are shared with TRBD2. The CDR3 runs to 14 residues. CDR1 and CDR2 (germline): MNHEY, SVGAGI. Trimming at V came to 5 bases and at J to 4 bases, leaving 5 bases not matched to a gene. Here the CDR3 reads CASSHPSGSYEQYF. CDR3 in DNA: TGTGCCAGCAGTCATCCTAGCGGGAGTTACGAGCAGTACTTC.